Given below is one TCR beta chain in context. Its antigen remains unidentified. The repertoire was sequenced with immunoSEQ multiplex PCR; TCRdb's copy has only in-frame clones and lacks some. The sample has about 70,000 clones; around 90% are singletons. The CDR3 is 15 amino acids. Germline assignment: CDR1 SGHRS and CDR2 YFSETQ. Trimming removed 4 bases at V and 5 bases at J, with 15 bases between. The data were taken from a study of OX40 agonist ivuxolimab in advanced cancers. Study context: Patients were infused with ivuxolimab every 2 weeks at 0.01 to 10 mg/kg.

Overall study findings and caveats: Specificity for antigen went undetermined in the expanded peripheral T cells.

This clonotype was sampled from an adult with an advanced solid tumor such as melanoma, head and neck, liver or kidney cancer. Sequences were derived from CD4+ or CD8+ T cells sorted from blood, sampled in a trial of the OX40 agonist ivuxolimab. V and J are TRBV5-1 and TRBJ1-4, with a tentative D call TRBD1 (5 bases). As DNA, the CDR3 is TGCGCCAGCAGCCCCTCAGGGAACCTAAATGAAAAACTGTTTTTT. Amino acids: CASSPSGNLNEKLFF.